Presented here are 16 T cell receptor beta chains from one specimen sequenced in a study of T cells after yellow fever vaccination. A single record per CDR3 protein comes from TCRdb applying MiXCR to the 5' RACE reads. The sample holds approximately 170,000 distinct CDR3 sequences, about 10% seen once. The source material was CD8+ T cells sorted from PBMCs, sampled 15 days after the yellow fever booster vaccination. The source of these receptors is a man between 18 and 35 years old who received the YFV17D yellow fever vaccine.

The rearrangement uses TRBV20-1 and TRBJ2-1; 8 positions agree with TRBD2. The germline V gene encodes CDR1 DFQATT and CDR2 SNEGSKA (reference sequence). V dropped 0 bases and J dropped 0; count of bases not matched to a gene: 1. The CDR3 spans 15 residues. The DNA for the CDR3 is TGCAGTGCTAGAGACCTAGCGGGCTCCTACAATGAGCAGTTCTTC. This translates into CSARDLAGSYNEQFF.

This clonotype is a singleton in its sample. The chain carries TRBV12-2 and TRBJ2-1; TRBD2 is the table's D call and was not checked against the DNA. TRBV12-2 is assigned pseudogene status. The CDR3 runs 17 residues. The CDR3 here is CASRLRNHGLEDNEQFF. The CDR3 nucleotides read TGTGCAAGTCGCTTACGAAATCACGGACTAGAAGACAATGAGCAGTTCTTC.

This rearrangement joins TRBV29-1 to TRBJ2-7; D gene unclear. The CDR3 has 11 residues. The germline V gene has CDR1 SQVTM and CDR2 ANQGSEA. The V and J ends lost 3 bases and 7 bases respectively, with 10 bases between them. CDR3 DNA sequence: TGCAGCGTTGAGCACCTCGGAGAGCAGTACGTC. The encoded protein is CSVEHLGEQYV.

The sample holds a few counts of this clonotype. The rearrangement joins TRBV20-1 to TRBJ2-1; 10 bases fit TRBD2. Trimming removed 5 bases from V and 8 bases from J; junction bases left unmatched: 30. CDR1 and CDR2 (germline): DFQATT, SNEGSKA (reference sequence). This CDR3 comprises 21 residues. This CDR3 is CSAVSGGLYPGDIHNLHEQFF. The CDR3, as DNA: TGCAGTGCTGTTAGCGGGGGGCTATACCCAGGGGATATTCATAATCTCCATGAGCAGTTCTTC.

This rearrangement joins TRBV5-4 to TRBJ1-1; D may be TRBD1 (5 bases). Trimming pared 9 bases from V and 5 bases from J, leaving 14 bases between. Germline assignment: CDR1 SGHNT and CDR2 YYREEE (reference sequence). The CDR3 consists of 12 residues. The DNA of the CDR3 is TGTGCCACCTATGCGGGGGGAACTGAAGCTTTCTTT. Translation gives CATYAGGTEAFF.

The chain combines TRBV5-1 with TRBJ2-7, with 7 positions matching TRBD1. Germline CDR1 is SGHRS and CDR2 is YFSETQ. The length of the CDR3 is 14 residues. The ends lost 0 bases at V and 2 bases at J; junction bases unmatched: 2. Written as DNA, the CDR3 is TGCGCCAGCAGCTTGGGGACAGGAGCCTACGAGCAGTACGTC. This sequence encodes CASSLGTGAYEQYV.

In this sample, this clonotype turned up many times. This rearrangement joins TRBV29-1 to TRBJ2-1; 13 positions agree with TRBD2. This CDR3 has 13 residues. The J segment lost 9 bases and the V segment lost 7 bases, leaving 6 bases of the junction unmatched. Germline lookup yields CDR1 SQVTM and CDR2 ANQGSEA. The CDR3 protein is CSAGTSGDGEQFF. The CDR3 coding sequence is TGCAGCGCTGGGACTAGCGGGGATGGTGAGCAGTTCTTC.

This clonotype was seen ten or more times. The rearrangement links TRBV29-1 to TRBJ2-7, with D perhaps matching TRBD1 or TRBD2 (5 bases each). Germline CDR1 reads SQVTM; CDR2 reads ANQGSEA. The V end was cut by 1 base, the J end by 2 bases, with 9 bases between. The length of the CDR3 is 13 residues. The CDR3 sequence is CSVEGDPAYEQYF. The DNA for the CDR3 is TGCAGCGTTGAAGGGGACCCTGCCTACGAGCAGTACTTC.

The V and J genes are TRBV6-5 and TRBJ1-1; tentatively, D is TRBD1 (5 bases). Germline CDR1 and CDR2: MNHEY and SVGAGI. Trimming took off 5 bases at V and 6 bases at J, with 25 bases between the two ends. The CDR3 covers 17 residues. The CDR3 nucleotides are TGTGCCAGCAGTCATACCGAGACATTAAGTCGGGACGCTGAAGCTTTCTTT. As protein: CASSHTETLSRDAEAFF.

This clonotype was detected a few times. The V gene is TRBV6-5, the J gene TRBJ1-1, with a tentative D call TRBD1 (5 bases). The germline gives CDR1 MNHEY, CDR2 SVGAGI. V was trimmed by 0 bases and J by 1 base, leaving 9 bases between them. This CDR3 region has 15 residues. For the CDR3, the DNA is TGTGCCAGCAGTTACTCCGACAGTCCGAACACTGAAGCTTTCTTT. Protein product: CASSYSDSPNTEAFF.

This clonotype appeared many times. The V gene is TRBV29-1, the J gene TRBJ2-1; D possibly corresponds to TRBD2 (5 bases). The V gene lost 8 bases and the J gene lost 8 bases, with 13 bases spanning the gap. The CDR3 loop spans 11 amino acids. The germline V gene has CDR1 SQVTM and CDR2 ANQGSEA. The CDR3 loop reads CSLSNGDEQFF. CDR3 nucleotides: TGCAGCCTCTCCAACGGGGATGAGCAGTTCTTC.

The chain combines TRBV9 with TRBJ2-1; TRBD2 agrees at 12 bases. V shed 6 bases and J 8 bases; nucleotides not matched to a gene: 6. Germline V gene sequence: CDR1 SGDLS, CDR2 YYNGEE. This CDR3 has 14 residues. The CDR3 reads CASTTSGGLDEQFF. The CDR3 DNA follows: TGTGCCAGCACTACTAGCGGGGGGCTGGATGAGCAGTTCTTC. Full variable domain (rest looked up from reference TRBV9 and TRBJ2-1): DSGVTQTPKHLITATGQRVTLRCSPRSGDLSVYWYQQSLDQGLQFLIQYYNGEERAKGNILERFSAQQFPDLHSELNLSSLELGDSALYFCASTTSGGLDEQFFGPGTRLTVL.

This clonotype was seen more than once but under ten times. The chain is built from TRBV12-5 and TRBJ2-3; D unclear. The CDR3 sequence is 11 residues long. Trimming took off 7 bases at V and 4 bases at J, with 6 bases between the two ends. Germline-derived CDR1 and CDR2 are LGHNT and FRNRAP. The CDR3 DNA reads TGTGCTAGTGCGGCCCCAGATACGCAGTATTTT. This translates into CASAAPDTQYF.

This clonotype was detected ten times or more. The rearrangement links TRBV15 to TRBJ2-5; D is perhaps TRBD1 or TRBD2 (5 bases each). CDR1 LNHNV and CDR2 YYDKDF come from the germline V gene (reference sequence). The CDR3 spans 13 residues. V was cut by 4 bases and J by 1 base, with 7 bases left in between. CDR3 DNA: TGTGCCACCAGCACCGGGGCCCAAGAGACCCAGTACTTC. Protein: CATSTGAQETQYF. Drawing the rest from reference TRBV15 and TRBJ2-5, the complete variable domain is DAMVIQNPRYQVTQFGKPVTLSCSQTLNHNVMYWYQQKSSQAPKLLFHYYDKDFNNEADTPDNFQSRRPNTSFCFLDIRSPGLGDTAMYLCATSTGAQETQYFGPGTRLLVL.

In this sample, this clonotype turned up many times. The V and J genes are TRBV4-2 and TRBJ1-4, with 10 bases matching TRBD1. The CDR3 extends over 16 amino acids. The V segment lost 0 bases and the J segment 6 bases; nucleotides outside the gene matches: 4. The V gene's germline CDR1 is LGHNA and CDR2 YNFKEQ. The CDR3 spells CASSQDRGTGDEKLFF. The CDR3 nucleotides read TGTGCCAGCAGCCAAGATCGGGGGACAGGGGATGAAAAACTGTTTTTT.

The DNA of the CDR3 is TGTGCCAGCAGTTCCGGGACTAGCGGATCCTTCCAAGAGACCCAGTACTTC. Translated, it gives CASSSGTSGSFQETQYF. This chain links TRBV27 with TRBJ2-5, with 11 bases that match TRBD2. V trimming: 4 bases; J trimming: 1 base; junction bases outside the gene matches: 8. CDR1 MNHEY and CDR2 SMNVEV come from the germline V gene (reference sequence). This CDR3 is built from 17 residues.